These 28 T cell receptor beta chains share one sample of origin, sequenced in a study of blood T cell repertoires in COVID-19. Using immunoSEQ multiplex PCR, the repertoire was profiled, and TCRdb retains in-frame clones only, with some absent. The sample contains approximately 170,000 clones, about 86% of which appear only once. Material for sequencing was peripheral blood. All receptors come from a woman older than 75 with acute or convalescent COVID-19.

The chain links TRBV12-3 or TRBV12-4 to TRBJ2-5; no definite D call. The CDR3 has 13 residues. Trimming left V 2 bases short and J 4 bases short, with 8 bases between. CDR3 protein: CASSLYSTETQYF. Written as DNA, the CDR3 is TGTGCCAGCAGTTTATACTCAACAGAGACCCAGTACTTC.

This sequence joins TRBV5-5 and TRBJ1-1; D remains unclear. CDR3 length: 15 residues. V was cut by 4 bases and J by 0 bases, with 13 bases left in between. CDR1 and CDR2 (germline): SGHKS, YYEKEE (reference sequence). The chain's CDR3 is CASSPTPDLNTEAFF. CDR3 DNA sequence: TGTGCCAGCAGCCCAACACCCGATCTGAACACTGAAGCTTTCTTT.

This clone was counted a single time. The genes are TRBV19 and TRBJ2-7, with D tentatively TRBD2 (6 bases). Germline loops: CDR1 LNHDA, CDR2 SQIVND (reference sequence). The CDR3 spans 14 residues. V was clipped by 1 base and J by 5 bases, with 12 bases between them. The CDR3, as DNA: TGTGCCAGTAGTATAGTACTGGGAGGCCACGAGCAGTACTTC. Translated, it gives CASSIVLGGHEQYF.

This chain joins TRBV3-1 (or the pseudogene TRBV3-2) and TRBJ2-7, with D unresolved. V lost 3 bases to trimming and J lost 4 bases, with 16 bases between them. Looked up from germline, CDR1 is LGHDT and CDR2 is YNNKEL (reference sequence). The CDR3 loop spans 15 amino acids. The CDR3 protein is CASSHRTGMWYEQYF. CDR3 sequence (DNA): TGTGCCAGCAGCCACCGAACGGGTATGTGGTACGAGCAGTACTTC.

The chain links TRBV19 to TRBJ2-5, with 7 bases matching TRBD1. CDR1 LNHDA and CDR2 SQIVND come from the germline V gene (reference sequence). The CDR3 runs 16 residues. V was pared by 4 bases and J by 0 bases, with 8 bases of the junction left unmatched. The CDR3 loop reads CASSRETGTYQETQYF. The CDR3 nucleotides are TGTGCCAGTAGTAGGGAGACAGGGACGTACCAAGAGACCCAGTACTTC.

V usage is TRBV5-4 and J usage is TRBJ2-5, with D perhaps matching TRBD1 (5 bases). Germline V gene lookup returns CDR1 SGHNT and CDR2 YYREEE (reference sequence). This CDR3 comprises 15 residues. The ends were cut back, 1 base at V and 0 bases at J, with 10 bases in the middle. The CDR3 reads CASSLLAGNQETQYF. CDR3 bases: TGTGCCAGCAGCTTGCTCGCAGGGAACCAAGAGACCCAGTACTTC.

The chain employs TRBV6-4 and TRBJ1-5; possibly TRBD1 for D (5 bases). Germline values: CDR1 MRHNA, CDR2 SNTAGT. This CDR3 has 21 amino acids. V gave up 2 bases and J gave up 0 bases, with 26 bases separating them. The CDR3 bases are TGTGCCAGCAGTGACATCTCCTTAAGGACGGACACTCTTTATAGCAATCAGCCCCAGCATTTT. Residues: CASSDISLRTDTLYSNQPQHF.

This clone has only one observation. The chain has TRBV28 and TRBJ1-2; tentative D call: TRBD1 (5 bases). V shed 8 bases and J shed 2 bases, with 15 bases lying between them. The CDR3 has 14 residues. Per the germline V gene, CDR1 is MDHEN and CDR2 is SYDVKM. The CDR3 DNA sequence: TGTGCCAGCCTACCTTGGGGCGTGAACTATGGCTACACCTTC. Its protein product is CASLPWGVNYGYTF.

This chain connects TRBV20-1 to TRBJ2-7; 7 bases are shared with TRBD2. The CDR3 is 17 amino acids. Germline CDR1 DFQATT, CDR2 SNEGSKA (reference sequence). Trimming at V came to 3 bases and at J to 0 bases, leaving 14 bases not matched to a gene. CDR3 sequence: CSASSPNIGGSSYEQYF. CDR3 DNA: TGCAGTGCTAGTTCCCCCAACATCGGCGGGAGCTCCTACGAGCAGTACTTC.

The V call is TRBV7-6, the J call TRBJ2-1, with 11 bases fitting TRBD1. Losses at the gene ends were 6 bases for V and 2 bases for J; bases not matched to a gene: 6. Per the germline V gene, CDR1 is SGHVS and CDR2 is FNYEAQ. CDR3 size: 16 residues. The CDR3 loop reads CASSKPGQGAYNEQFF. CDR3 DNA: TGTGCCAGCAGTAAACCGGGACAGGGGGCCTACAATGAGCAGTTCTTC.

This chain links TRBV2 with TRBJ2-3, with 9 bases matching TRBD2. V lost 7 bases, J lost 5 bases, and 7 bases stayed unmatched. CDR1 is SNHLY and CDR2 is FYNNEI in the germline V gene. The CDR3 contains 14 residues. DNA of the CDR3: TGTGCCAGCATTGGCGGGAGGGCGGAAGATACGCAGTATTTT. Amino acids: CASIGGRAEDTQYF.

The J gene is TRBJ1-1, the V gene TRBV18; 7 bases map to TRBD1. Germline-derived CDR1 and CDR2 are KGHSH and LQKENI. CDR3 size: 13 residues. V was pared by 6 bases and J by 4 bases, with 5 bases of the junction left unmatched. The CDR3 bases are TGTGCCAGCTCCCAACAGGGGAGCACTGAAGCTTTCTTT. It encodes CASSQQGSTEAFF.

This rearrangement joins TRBV5-5 to TRBJ1-1; a possible D gene is TRBD1 (6 bases). The CDR3 covers 17 residues. Deletions cut 4 bases from V and 0 bases from J, with 19 bases between. From germline, CDR1 is SGHKS and CDR2 YYEKEE (reference sequence). CDR3 sequence reads: CASSPKGGGIMNTEAFF. In DNA, the CDR3 is TGTGCCAGCAGCCCCAAAGGGGGAGGGATCATGAACACTGAAGCTTTCTTT.

The V and J genes are TRBV19 and TRBJ1-1; D may be TRBD1 (6 bases). The germline CDR1 and CDR2 sequences are LNHDA and SQIVND (reference sequence). CDR3 length: 14 amino acids. The germline V and J ends were trimmed by 7 bases and 6 bases, with 18 bases remaining between them. CDR3 amino acids: CASINTGKGSEAFF. The CDR3, as DNA: TGTGCCAGTATCAATACAGGGAAGGGGTCTGAAGCTTTCTTT.

As for this clone: This sample includes further DNA sequences coding for the same CDR3. The genes are TRBV5-4 and TRBJ1-3, with TRBD1 identical over 7 bases. The CDR3 contains 16 residues. V lost 0 bases and J lost 1; bases outside the gene matches: 4. From germline, CDR1 is SGHNT and CDR2 YYREEE (reference sequence). Here the CDR3 reads CASSLAGTASGNTIYF. CDR3 sequence (DNA): TGTGCCAGCAGCTTGGCCGGGACAGCTTCTGGAAACACCATATATTTT. Full variable domain (outside the CDR3, taken from reference TRBV5-4 and TRBJ1-3): ETGVTQSPTHLIKTRGQQVTLRCSSQSGHNTVSWYQQALGQGPQFIFQYYREEENGRGNFPPRFSGLQFPNYSSELNVNALELDDSALYLCASSLAGTASGNTIYFGEGSWLTVV.

This chain links TRBV19 with TRBJ1-5; D is perhaps TRBD1 (5 bases). V was clipped by 5 bases and J by 0 bases, with 14 bases between them. The germline V gene has CDR1 LNHDA and CDR2 SQIVND (reference sequence). The CDR3 runs 16 residues. As DNA, the CDR3 is TGTGCCAGTAGTCCACGGGGGGGTTATAGCAATCAGCCCCAGCATTTT. Translated, it gives CASSPRGGYSNQPQHF.

The V and J genes are TRBV5-8 and TRBJ2-7; TRBD1 matches at 7 bases. V was clipped by 4 bases and J by 2 bases; unmatched bases: 6. The CDR3 sequence is 14 residues long. Germline loops: CDR1 SGHTS, CDR2 YDEGEE. CDR3 bases: TGTGCCAGCAGCCCCAGGGGGTTTCCCTACGAGCAGTACTTC. Translated, it gives CASSPRGFPYEQYF.

The chain employs TRBV7-9 and TRBJ2-7, with TRBD2 matching 7 bases. This CDR3 has 14 residues. The J segment lost 4 bases and the V segment lost 1 base, leaving 4 bases of the junction unmatched. Germline V gene lookup returns CDR1 SEHNR and CDR2 FQNEAQ (reference sequence). CDR3 sequence: CASSLELGGYEQYF. As DNA, the CDR3 is TGTGCCAGCAGCTTAGAGTTGGGGGGGTACGAGCAGTACTTC.

This chain links TRBV10-3 with TRBJ2-7; tentatively, D is TRBD2 (5 bases). The ends were cut back, 8 bases at V and 1 base at J, with 9 bases in the middle. The germline gives CDR1 ENHRY, CDR2 SYGVKD. This CDR3 comprises 12 residues. The CDR3: CAIGLPSYEQYF. CDR3 DNA: TGTGCCATCGGACTCCCTTCCTACGAGCAGTACTTC.

The rearrangement joins TRBV5-1 to TRBJ1-1; D might be TRBD1 (5 bases). V was pared by 1 base and J by 6 bases, with 10 bases between. Germline V gene sequence: CDR1 SGHRS, CDR2 YFSETQ. The CDR3 is made up of 13 amino acids. CDR3 in amino acids: CASSLNQGPEAFF. The CDR3 nucleotides are TGCGCCAGCAGCTTGAATCAGGGCCCTGAAGCTTTCTTT.

V and J are TRBV7-9 and TRBJ1-6, with 9 bases aligning to TRBD1. This CDR3 region has 15 residues. Germline CDR1 reads SEHNR; CDR2 reads FQNEAQ (reference sequence). Trimming took 5 bases from V and 10 from J; bases not matched to a gene: 9. The CDR3 sequence: CASSRGTGQESPLHF. The DNA for the CDR3 is TGTGCCAGCAGCAGGGGGACAGGGCAGGAATCACCCCTCCACTTT.

The J gene is TRBJ2-3, the V gene TRBV6-2 or TRBV6-3; perhaps TRBD1 as D (6 bases). The ends were cut back, 6 bases at V and 0 bases at J, with 13 bases in the middle. The CDR3 consists of 15 residues. Per germline, CDR1 MNHEY and CDR2 SVGEGT. In DNA form, the CDR3 reads TGTGCCAGCAGCAACCGGGACATAAGCACAGATACGCAGTATTTT. This translates into CASSNRDISTDTQYF.

The rearrangement links TRBV27 to TRBJ2-3; D is possibly TRBD2 (6 bases). Germline CDR1 MNHEY, CDR2 SMNVEV (reference sequence). Trimming stripped 8 bases from V and 5 bases from J, with 17 bases between. The CDR3 runs 14 residues. CDR3 sequence: CASAVEGLGDTQYF. In DNA form, the CDR3 reads TGTGCCAGCGCTGTGGAGGGGTTGGGAGATACGCAGTATTTT.

This chain connects TRBV2 to TRBJ2-2; 7 nucleotides line up with TRBD2. Germline V gene data show CDR1 as SNHLY and CDR2 as FYNNEI. Trimming at V came to 7 bases and at J to 5 bases, leaving 7 bases not matched to a gene. The CDR3 extends over 14 amino acids. CDR3 bases: TGTGCCAGCATTTTTCAGCGGGGAACCGGGGAGCTGTTTTTT. Translation: CASIFQRGTGELFF.

The chain recombines TRBV7-9 with TRBJ2-7, with TRBD2 matching over 11 bases. CDR1 is SEHNR, CDR2 FQNEAQ, per germline (reference sequence). Trimming removed 2 bases from V and 5 bases from J; junction bases left unmatched: 5. There are 15 residues in the CDR3. CDR3 nucleotide sequence: TGTGCCAGCAGCTTACTAGCGGGGGGCATCCACGAGCAGTACTTC. Translated: CASSLLAGGIHEQYF.

This clone appeared a single time. The J gene is TRBJ2-7, the V gene TRBV5-4; possible D gene TRBD2, 6 bases. CDR3 length: 15 residues. V was shortened by 3 bases and J by 2 bases, with 15 bases between the two germline ends. Germline CDR1 is SGHNT and CDR2 is YYREEE (reference sequence). As DNA, the CDR3 is TGTGCCAGCAGCTCTCTTAGCGGTTTCCCCTACGAGCAGTACTTC. Translating gives CASSSLSGFPYEQYF.

This chain uses TRBV7-8 with TRBJ2-2, with 7 bases that match TRBD2. The germline V gene has CDR1 SGHVS and CDR2 FQNEAQ. The J segment lost 0 bases and the V segment lost 5 bases, leaving 9 bases of the junction unmatched. This CDR3 region has 17 residues. The CDR3 sequence: CASSRGWLAANTGELFF. The CDR3 region has the DNA TGTGCCAGCAGCCGAGGTTGGCTAGCGGCGAACACCGGGGAGCTGTTTTTT.

This chain joins TRBV28 and TRBJ1-4; a possible D gene is TRBD1 (6 bases). CDR3 size: 17 residues. V lost 6 bases, J lost 3 bases, and 20 bases lay in between. The germline V gene has CDR1 MDHEN and CDR2 SYDVKM. The CDR3 bases are TGTGCCAGCAGCCGCTGGGGGCAGGGCCCCTCTAATGAAAAACTGTTTTTT. Amino acids: CASSRWGQGPSNEKLFF.